The subject of this entry is one T cell receptor (beta chain). Repertoires were generated with immunoSEQ multiplex PCR, while TCRdb's copy carries only in-frame clones and drops some. Among 40,000 to 55,000 clones listed, approximately 84% were seen once. The data were obtained in a study of blood T cell repertoires in COVID-19. This receptor was identified in a man aged 50 or older with active COVID-19. What was sequenced was peripheral blood.

CDR3 sequence reads: CSASNDRGPGYTF. In DNA, the CDR3 is TGCAGTGCTAGTAACGACAGGGGGCCTGGCTACACCTTC. The rearrangement links TRBV20-1 to TRBJ1-2; TRBD1 aligns across 10 bases. The V gene's germline CDR1 is DFQATT and CDR2 SNEGSKA (reference sequence). Trimming at V came to 3 bases and at J to 7 bases, leaving 5 bases not matched to a gene. The CDR3 spans 13 residues.